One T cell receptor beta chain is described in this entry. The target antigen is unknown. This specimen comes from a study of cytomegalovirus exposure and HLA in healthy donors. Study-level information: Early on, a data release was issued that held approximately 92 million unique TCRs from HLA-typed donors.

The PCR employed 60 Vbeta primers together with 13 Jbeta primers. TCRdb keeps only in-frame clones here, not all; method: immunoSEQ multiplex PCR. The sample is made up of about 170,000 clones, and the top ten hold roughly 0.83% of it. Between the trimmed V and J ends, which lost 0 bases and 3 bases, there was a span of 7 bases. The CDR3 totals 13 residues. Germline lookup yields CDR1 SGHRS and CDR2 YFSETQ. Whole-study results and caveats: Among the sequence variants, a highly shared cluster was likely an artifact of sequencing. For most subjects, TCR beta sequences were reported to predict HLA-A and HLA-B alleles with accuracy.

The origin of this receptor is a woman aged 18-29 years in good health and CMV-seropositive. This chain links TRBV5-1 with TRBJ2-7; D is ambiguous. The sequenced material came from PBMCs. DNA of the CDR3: TGCGCCAGCAGCTTGGCCACCTACTACGAGCAGTACTTC. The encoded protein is CASSLATYYEQYF.